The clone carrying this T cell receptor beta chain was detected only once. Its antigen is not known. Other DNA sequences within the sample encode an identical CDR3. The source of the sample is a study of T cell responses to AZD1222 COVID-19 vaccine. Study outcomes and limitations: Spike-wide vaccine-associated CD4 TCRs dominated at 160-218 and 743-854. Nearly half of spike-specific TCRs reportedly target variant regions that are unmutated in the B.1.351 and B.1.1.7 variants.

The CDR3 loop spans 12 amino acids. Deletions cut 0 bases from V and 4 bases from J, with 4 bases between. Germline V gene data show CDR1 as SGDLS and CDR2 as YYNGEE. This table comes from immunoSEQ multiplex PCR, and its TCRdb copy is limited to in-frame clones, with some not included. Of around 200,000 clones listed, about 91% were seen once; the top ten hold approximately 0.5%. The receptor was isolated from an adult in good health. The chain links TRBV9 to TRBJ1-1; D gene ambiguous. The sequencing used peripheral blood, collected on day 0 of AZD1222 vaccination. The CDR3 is CASSVGGTEAFF. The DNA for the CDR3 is TGTGCCAGCAGCGTAGGAGGCACTGAAGCTTTCTTT.